This entry describes one T cell receptor beta chain. The assay was immunoSEQ multiplex PCR, and TCRdb's table has in-frame clones only and misses some. The table has 38,000 or so clones, 90% to 95% seen once. This sample was taken from a study of T cell changes during pregnancy in multiple sclerosis. V was clipped by 0 bases and J by 0 bases, with 7 bases between them. In germline, CDR1 is SGHRS, CDR2 YFSETQ. This CDR3 has 15 amino acids. The genes are TRBV5-1 and TRBJ1-5; TRBD1 is a possible D gene (5 bases). The receptor's source is a female donor with multiple sclerosis, enrolled in a pregnancy study. The source material was peripheral blood, sampled before pregnancy. CDR3 loop: CASSLEGVSNQPQHF. The CDR3 DNA is TGCGCCAGCAGCTTGGAAGGGGTTAGCAATCAGCCCCAGCATTTT.